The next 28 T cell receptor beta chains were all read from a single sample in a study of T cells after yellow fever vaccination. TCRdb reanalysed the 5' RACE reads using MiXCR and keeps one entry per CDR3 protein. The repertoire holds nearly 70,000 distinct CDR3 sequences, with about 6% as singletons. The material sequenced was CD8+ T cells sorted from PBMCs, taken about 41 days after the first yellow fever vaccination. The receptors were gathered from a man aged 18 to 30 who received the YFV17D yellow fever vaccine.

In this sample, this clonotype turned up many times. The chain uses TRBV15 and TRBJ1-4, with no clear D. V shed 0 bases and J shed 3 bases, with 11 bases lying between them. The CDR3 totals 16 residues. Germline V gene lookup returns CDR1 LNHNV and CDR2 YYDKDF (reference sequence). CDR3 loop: CATSREERRANEKLFF. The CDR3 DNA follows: TGTGCCACCAGCAGAGAGGAAAGGAGGGCTAATGAAAAACTGTTTTTT.

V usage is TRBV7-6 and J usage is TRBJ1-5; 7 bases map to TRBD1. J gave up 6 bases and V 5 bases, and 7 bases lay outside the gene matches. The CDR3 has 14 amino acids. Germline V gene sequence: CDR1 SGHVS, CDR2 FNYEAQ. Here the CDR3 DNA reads TGTGCCAGCAGCCTTGACAGGGTTGGTCAGCCCCAGCATTTT. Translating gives CASSLDRVGQPQHF.

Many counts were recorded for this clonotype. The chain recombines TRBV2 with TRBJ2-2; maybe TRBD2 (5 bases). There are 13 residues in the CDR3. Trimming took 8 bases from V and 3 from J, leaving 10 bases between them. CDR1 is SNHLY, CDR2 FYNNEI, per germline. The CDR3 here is CASEGPYTGELFF. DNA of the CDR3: TGTGCCAGCGAGGGCCCATACACCGGGGAGCTGTTTTTT.

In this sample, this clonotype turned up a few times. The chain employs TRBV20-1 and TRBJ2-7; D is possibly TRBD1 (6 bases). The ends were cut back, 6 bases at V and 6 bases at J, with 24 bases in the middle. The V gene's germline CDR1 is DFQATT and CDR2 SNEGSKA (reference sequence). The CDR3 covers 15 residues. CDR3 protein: CSAKRNGGLLAEQYF. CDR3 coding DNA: TGCAGTGCGAAGCGAAATGGGGGCCTCCTTGCCGAGCAGTACTTC.

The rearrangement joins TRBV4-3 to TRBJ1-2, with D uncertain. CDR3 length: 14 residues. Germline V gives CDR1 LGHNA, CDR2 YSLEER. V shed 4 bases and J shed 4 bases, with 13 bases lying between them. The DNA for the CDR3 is TGCGCCAGCAGCCCCCCGGCAAGCGGCTATGGCTACACCTTC. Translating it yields CASSPPASGYGYTF.

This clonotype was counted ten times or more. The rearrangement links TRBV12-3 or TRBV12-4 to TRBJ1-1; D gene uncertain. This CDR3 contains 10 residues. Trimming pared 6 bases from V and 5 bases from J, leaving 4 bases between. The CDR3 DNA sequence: TGTGCCAGCAGCGGAACTGAAGCTTTCTTT. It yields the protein CASSGTEAFF.

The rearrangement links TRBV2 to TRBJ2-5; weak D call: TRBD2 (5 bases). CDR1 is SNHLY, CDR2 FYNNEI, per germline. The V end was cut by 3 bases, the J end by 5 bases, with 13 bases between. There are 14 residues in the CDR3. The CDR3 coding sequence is TGTGCCAGCAGTGACTTTCGTAGCGACGAGACCCAGTACTTC. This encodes CASSDFRSDETQYF.

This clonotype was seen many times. The CDR3 region has the DNA TGTGCCAGCAGTGAAGCGGGCAATCAGCCCCAGCATTTT. It encodes CASSEAGNQPQHF. The chain joins TRBV6-1 to TRBJ1-5; D gene ambiguous. The CDR3 length is 13 residues. The ends were cut back, 0 bases at V and 2 bases at J, with 2 bases in the middle. The V gene's germline CDR1 is MNHNS and CDR2 SASEGT.

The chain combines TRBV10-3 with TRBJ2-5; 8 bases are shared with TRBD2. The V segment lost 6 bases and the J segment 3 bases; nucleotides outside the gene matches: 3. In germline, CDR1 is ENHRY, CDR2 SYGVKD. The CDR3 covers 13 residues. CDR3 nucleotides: TGTGCCATCAGCCCGGGACTAGAAGAGACCCAGTACTTC. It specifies CAISPGLEETQYF.

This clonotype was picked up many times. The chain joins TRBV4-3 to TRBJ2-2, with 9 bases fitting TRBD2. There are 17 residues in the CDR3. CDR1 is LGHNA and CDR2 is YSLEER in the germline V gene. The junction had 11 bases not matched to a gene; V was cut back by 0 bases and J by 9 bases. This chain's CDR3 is CASSQDSASGALWELFF. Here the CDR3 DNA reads TGCGCCAGCAGCCAAGATTCGGCTAGCGGGGCTCTGTGGGAGCTGTTTTTT.

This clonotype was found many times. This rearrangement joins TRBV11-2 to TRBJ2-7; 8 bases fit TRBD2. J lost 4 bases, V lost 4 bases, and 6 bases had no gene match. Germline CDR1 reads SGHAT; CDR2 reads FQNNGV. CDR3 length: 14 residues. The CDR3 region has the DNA TGTGCCAGCAGCTCTCCAGCGGGGGTTTACGAGCAGTACGTC. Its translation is CASSSPAGVYEQYV.

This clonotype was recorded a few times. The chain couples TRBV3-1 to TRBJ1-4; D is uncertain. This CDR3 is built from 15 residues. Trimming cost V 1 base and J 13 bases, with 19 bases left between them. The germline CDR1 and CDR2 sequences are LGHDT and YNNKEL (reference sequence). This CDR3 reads CASSQASEARFRLFF. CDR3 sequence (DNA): TGTGCCAGCAGCCAAGCGTCGGAGGCCAGGTTTCGACTGTTTTTT.

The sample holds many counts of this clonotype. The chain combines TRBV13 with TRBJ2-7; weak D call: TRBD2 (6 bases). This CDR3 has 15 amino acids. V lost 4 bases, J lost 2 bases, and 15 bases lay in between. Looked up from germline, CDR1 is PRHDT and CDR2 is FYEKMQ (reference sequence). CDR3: CASSSGPGDPYEQYF. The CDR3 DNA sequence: TGTGCCAGCAGCTCAGGTCCGGGGGACCCCTACGAGCAGTACTTC.

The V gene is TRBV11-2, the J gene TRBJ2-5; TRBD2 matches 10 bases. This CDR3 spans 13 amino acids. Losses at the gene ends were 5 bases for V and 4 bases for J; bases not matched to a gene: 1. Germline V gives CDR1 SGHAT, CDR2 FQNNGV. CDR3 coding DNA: TGTGCCAGCAGCGCTAGCGGGGGAGAGACCCAGTACTTC. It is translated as CASSASGGETQYF.

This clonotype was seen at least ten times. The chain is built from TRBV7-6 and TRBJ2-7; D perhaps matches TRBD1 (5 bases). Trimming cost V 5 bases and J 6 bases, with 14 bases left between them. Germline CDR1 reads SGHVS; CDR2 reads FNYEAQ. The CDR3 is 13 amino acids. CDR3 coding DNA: TGTGCCAGCAGCGCCACTCTTAGGGGCGAGCAGTACTTC. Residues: CASSATLRGEQYF.

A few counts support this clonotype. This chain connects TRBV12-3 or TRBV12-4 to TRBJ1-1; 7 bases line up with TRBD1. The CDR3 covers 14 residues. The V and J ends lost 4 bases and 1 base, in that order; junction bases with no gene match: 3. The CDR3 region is CASSWDSGNTEAFF. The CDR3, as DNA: TGTGCCAGCAGTTGGGACAGCGGGAACACTGAAGCTTTCTTT.

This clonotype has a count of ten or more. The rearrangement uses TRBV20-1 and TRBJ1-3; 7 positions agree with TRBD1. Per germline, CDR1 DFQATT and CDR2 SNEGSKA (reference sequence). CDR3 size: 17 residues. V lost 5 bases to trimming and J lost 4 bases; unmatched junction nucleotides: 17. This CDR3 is CSARNRDRAFWGNTIYF. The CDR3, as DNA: TGCAGTGCTCGGAACAGAGACAGGGCCTTTTGGGGAAACACCATATATTTT.

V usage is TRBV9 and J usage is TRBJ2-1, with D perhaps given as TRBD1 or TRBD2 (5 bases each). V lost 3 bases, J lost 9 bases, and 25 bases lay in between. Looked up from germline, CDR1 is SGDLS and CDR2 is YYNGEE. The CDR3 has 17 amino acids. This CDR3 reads CASSAPGGNKGRSEQFF. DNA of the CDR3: TGTGCCAGCAGCGCACCGGGTGGAAATAAGGGGAGAAGTGAGCAGTTCTTC.

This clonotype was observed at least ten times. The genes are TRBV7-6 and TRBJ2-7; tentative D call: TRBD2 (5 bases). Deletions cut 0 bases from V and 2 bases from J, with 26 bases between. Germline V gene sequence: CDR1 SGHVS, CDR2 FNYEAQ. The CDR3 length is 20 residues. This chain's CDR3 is CASSLALEGRGGGEAYEQYF. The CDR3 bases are TGTGCCAGCAGCTTAGCATTAGAGGGTCGCGGTGGCGGTGAGGCCTACGAGCAGTACTTC.

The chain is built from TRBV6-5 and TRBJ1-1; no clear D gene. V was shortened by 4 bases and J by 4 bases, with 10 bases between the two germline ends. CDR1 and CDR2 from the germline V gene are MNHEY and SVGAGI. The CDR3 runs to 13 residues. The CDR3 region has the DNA TGTGCCAGCAGTTGGGGAACGGGCACTGAAGCTTTCTTT. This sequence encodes CASSWGTGTEAFF.

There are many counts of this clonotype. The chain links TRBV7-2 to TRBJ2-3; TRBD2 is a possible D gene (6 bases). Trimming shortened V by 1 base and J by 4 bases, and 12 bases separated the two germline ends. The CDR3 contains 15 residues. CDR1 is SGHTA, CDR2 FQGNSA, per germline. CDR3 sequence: CASSLGLAVPDTQYF. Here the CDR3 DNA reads TGTGCCAGCAGCTTAGGGTTAGCGGTCCCAGATACGCAGTATTTT.

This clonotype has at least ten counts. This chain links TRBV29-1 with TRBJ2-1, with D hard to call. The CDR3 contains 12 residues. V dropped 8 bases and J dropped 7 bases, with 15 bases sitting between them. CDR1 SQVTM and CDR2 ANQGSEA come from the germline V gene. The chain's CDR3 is CSPWLGRNEQFF. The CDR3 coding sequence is TGCAGCCCCTGGCTAGGGCGGAATGAGCAGTTCTTC.

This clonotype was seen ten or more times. Here the CDR3 DNA reads TGTGCCAGCAGCTTGGGGACGGGAACTTTAGCCAAAAACATTCAGTACTTC. This gives the protein CASSLGTGTLAKNIQYF. This chain links TRBV5-6 with TRBJ2-4; possible D gene TRBD2, 5 bases. This CDR3 region has 17 residues. Germline V gene data show CDR1 as SGHDT and CDR2 as YYEEEE. V was cut by 0 bases and J by 0 bases, with 13 bases left in between.

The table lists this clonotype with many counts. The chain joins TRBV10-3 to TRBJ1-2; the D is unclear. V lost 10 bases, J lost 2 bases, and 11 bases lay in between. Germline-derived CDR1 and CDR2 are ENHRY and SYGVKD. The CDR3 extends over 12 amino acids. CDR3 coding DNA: TGTGCCAGCTTACAGTCGAACTATGGCTACACCTTC. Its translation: CASLQSNYGYTF.

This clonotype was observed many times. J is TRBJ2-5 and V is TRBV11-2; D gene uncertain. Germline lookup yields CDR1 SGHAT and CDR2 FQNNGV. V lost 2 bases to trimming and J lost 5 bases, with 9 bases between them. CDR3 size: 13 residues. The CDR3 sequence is CASSLTPAETQYF. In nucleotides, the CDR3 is TGTGCCAGCAGCTTAACACCTGCGGAGACCCAGTACTTC.

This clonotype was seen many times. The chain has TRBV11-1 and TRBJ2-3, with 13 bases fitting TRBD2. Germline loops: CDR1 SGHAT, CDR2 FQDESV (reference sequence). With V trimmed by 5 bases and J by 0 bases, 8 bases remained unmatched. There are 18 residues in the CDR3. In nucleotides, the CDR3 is TGTGCCAGCAGCCTTGGGACTAGCGGGGAAACTAGCACAGATACGCAGTATTTT. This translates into CASSLGTSGETSTDTQYF.

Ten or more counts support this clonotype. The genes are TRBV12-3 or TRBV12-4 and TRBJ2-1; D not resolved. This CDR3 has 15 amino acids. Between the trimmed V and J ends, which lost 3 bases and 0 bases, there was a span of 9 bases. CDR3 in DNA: TGTGCCAGCAGTTTTTTCCTGGGCTCCTACAATGAGCAGTTCTTC. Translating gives CASSFFLGSYNEQFF.

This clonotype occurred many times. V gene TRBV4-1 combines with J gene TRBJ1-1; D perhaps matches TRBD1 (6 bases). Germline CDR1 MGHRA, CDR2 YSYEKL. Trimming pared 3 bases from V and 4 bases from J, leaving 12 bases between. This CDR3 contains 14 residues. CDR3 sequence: CASSQGQGLTEAFF. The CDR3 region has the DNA TGCGCCAGCAGCCAGGGTCAGGGGCTCACTGAAGCTTTCTTT.